These 15 T cell receptor beta chains originate from one sample sequenced in a study of OX40 agonist ivuxolimab in advanced cancers. The assay was immunoSEQ multiplex PCR, and TCRdb's table has in-frame clones only and misses some. The sample shows about 57,000 clones, nearly 85% of them seen only once. Specimen: CD4+ or CD8+ T cells sorted from blood, collected in a trial of the OX40 agonist ivuxolimab. All receptors derive from an adult with an advanced solid tumor such as melanoma, head and neck, liver or kidney cancer.

The chain combines TRBV6-5 with TRBJ2-7; perhaps TRBD2 as D (6 bases). The germline CDR1 and CDR2 sequences are MNHEY and SVGAGI. The length of the CDR3 is 13 residues. The germline V and J ends were trimmed by 2 bases and 1 base, with 6 bases remaining between them. CDR3 region: CASSYAGSYEQYF. DNA for the CDR3: TGTGCCAGCAGTTACGCGGGATCCTACGAGCAGTACTTC.

The J gene is TRBJ1-5, the V gene TRBV2, with 7 bases identical to TRBD1. CDR1 is SNHLY and CDR2 is FYNNEI in the germline V gene. The V gene end was trimmed by 2 bases and the J gene end by 6 bases; junction bases not matched to a gene: 10. This CDR3 comprises 16 residues. The CDR3: CASSELGDSFGQPQHF. DNA of the CDR3: TGTGCCAGCAGTGAACTCGGGGACAGCTTCGGTCAGCCCCAGCATTTT.

This chain links TRBV30 with TRBJ2-1; D could derive from TRBD1 or TRBD2 (5 bases each). The CDR3 is made up of 14 amino acids. V was pared by 0 bases and J by 8 bases, with 14 bases between. In germline, CDR1 is GTSNPN, CDR2 SVGIG (reference sequence). The CDR3 spells CAWSVWGIKDEQFF. The CDR3 DNA reads TGTGCCTGGAGTGTATGGGGGATTAAGGATGAGCAGTTCTTC.

The rearrangement uses TRBV18 and TRBJ1-5, with 8 bases lining up with TRBD1. The CDR3 sequence is 17 residues long. The junction had 8 bases not matched to a gene; V was cut back by 4 bases and J by 0 bases. Per germline, CDR1 KGHSH and CDR2 LQKENI. CDR3 in amino acids: CASSLDRGRSSNQPQHF. For the CDR3, the DNA is TGTGCCAGCTCACTTGACAGGGGAAGGAGTAGCAATCAGCCCCAGCATTTT.

The rearrangement joins TRBV6-6 to TRBJ2-5, with D hard to call. Germline CDR1 and CDR2: MNHNY and SVGAGI (reference sequence). V was clipped by 6 bases and J by 1 base, with 9 bases between them. The CDR3 spans 13 residues. In DNA form, the CDR3 reads TGTGCCAGCAGCCCACACCCCCAAGAGACCCAGTACTTC. Translating it yields CASSPHPQETQYF.

The chain combines TRBV6-1 with TRBJ1-2; 7 bases line up with TRBD1. Germline CDR1 MNHNS, CDR2 SASEGT. The CDR3 has 12 residues. The V gene end was trimmed by 6 bases and the J gene end by 3 bases; junction bases not matched to a gene: 1. The CDR3 protein is CASSGTDYGYTF. The CDR3 DNA reads as TGTGCCAGCAGCGGGACAGACTATGGCTACACCTTC.

The chain is built from TRBV11-1 and TRBJ2-1; D may be TRBD2 (7 bases). This CDR3 has 14 amino acids. Trimming took off 2 bases at V and 4 bases at J, with 9 bases between the two ends. In germline, CDR1 is SGHAT, CDR2 FQDESV (reference sequence). The CDR3 here is CASSLRGGYNEQFF. Here the CDR3 DNA reads TGTGCCAGCAGCTTAAGGGGGGGATACAATGAGCAGTTCTTC.

In regard to this clone: The identical CDR3 is also encoded by other nucleotide sequences in the sample. This chain joins TRBV5-1 and TRBJ1-2, with TRBD1 identical over 7 bases. Germline trimming cut 5 bases from V and 4 bases from J; bases unmatched to any gene: 8. The V gene's germline CDR1 is SGHRS and CDR2 YFSETQ. CDR3 length equals 14 residues. CDR3 DNA sequence: TGCGCCAGCAGTTCAACCCGGGACAGCTATGGCTACACCTTC. It translates to CASSSTRDSYGYTF.

The chain has TRBV29-1 and TRBJ2-7; no reliable D call. CDR3 length equals 12 residues. The germline V gene has CDR1 SQVTM and CDR2 ANQGSEA. Trimming left V 0 bases short and J 4 bases short, with 7 bases between. The CDR3 loop is CSVEEERYEQYF. CDR3 nucleotides: TGCAGCGTTGAAGAAGAAAGGTACGAGCAGTACTTC.

The J gene is TRBJ1-5, the V gene TRBV6-1; D gene ambiguous. In germline, CDR1 is MNHNS, CDR2 SASEGT. Trimming cost V 2 bases and J 1 base, with 3 bases left between them. CDR3 size: 13 residues. The chain's CDR3 is CASSEHSNQPQHF. In DNA, the CDR3 is TGTGCCAGCAGTGAACACAGCAATCAGCCCCAGCATTTT.

The chain has TRBV7-3 and TRBJ2-5, with D hard to call. V gave up 2 bases and J gave up 7 bases, with 14 bases separating them. The CDR3 consists of 14 residues. CDR1 SGHTA and CDR2 FQGTGA come from the germline V gene. CDR3: CASSLSTGPGTQYF. For the CDR3, the DNA is TGTGCCAGCAGCTTATCGACTGGGCCAGGGACCCAGTACTTC.

V usage is TRBV27 and J usage is TRBJ2-3; 13 nucleotides agree with TRBD2. CDR1 and CDR2 from the germline V gene are MNHEY and SMNVEV (reference sequence). The CDR3 sequence is 16 residues long. V shed 6 bases, J shed 2 bases, and the junction held 5 bases outside the gene matches. The CDR3 loop is CASSWTSGGFTDTQYF. The CDR3 DNA follows: TGTGCCAGCAGCTGGACTAGCGGGGGCTTCACAGATACGCAGTATTTT.

This chain joins TRBV5-1 and TRBJ2-7, with 11 bases matching TRBD1. V shed 2 bases and J 8 bases; nucleotides not matched to a gene: 6. CDR1 is SGHRS, CDR2 YFSETQ, per germline. CDR3 length equals 14 residues. CDR3 bases: TGCGCCAGCAGCTTCCGGGACAGGGGGAAGAAGCAGTACTTC. Its protein is CASSFRDRGKKQYF. Looking up the rest from reference TRBV5-1 and TRBJ2-7 gives the full variable domain: KAGVTQTPRYLIKTRGQQVTLSCSPISGHRSVSWYQQTPGQGLQFLFEYFSETQRNKGNFPGRFSGRQFSNSRSEMNVSTLELGDSALYLCASSFRDRGKKQYFGPGTRLTVT.

This clone turned up a few times. This chain connects TRBV29-1 to TRBJ2-3, with a tentative D call TRBD2 (6 bases). The length of the CDR3 is 14 residues. Trimming stripped 6 bases from V and 3 bases from J, with 16 bases between. Looked up from germline, CDR1 is SQVTM and CDR2 is ANQGSEA. The CDR3 coding sequence is TGCAGCGTCTGGGGAGGCGGGGAAACAGATACGCAGTATTTT. This encodes CSVWGGGETDTQYF.

The gene calls are TRBV18 and TRBJ1-1; unclear D gene. Germline CDR1 is KGHSH and CDR2 is LQKENI. The CDR3 runs to 15 residues. V shed 1 base and J shed 1 base, with 10 bases lying between them. The CDR3, as DNA: TGTGCCAGCTCACCACTGGACTCACAGAACACTGAAGCTTTCTTT. Translating gives CASSPLDSQNTEAFF.